Presented here are 20 T cell receptor beta chains from one specimen sequenced in a study of blood T cell repertoires in COVID-19. Clones were sequenced by immunoSEQ multiplex PCR, and TCRdb holds only the in-frame ones, with some missing. This sample has about 97,000 clones, with approximately 86% found just once. Sequenced input: peripheral blood. The receptor source for this set is a woman aged 45 to 65 with COVID-19, enrolled during active disease.

The chain links TRBV6-6 to TRBJ1-2; D perhaps matches TRBD1 (5 bases). Germline lookup yields CDR1 MNHNY and CDR2 SVGAGI (reference sequence). V shed 6 bases and J shed 4 bases, with 15 bases lying between them. The CDR3 is 14 amino acids. CDR3 DNA sequence: TGTGCCAGCAGCACACGGGGGGACGGCTATGGCTACACCTTC. This sequence encodes CASSTRGDGYGYTF.

V gene TRBV27 combines with J gene TRBJ2-7; TRBD1 might be the D (6 bases). The CDR3 has 20 residues. Trimming shortened V by 0 bases and J by 3 bases, and 27 bases separated the two germline ends. In germline, CDR1 is MNHEY, CDR2 SMNVEV (reference sequence). DNA for the CDR3: TGTGCCAGCAGTTTATCGTTGGGTATGGGGGTTGGGGGCCTGAGCTACGAGCAGTACTTC. It translates to CASSLSLGMGVGGLSYEQYF.

V gene TRBV7-2 combines with J gene TRBJ1-1; 12 bases are shared with TRBD1. V shed 5 bases, J shed 7 bases, and the junction held 17 bases outside the gene matches. This CDR3 spans 18 amino acids. The germline gives CDR1 SGHTA, CDR2 FQGNSA. The CDR3 DNA reads as TGTGCCAGCAGCCCATTAGGCCCCGGGACAGGGGGCGGTAATGAAGCTTTCTTT. It encodes CASSPLGPGTGGGNEAFF.

This clone was found a few times. This sample includes further DNA sequences coding for the same CDR3. The V gene is TRBV7-9, the J gene TRBJ1-1; D is unclear. CDR1 and CDR2 from the germline V gene are SEHNR and FQNEAQ (reference sequence). There are 14 residues in the CDR3. V lost 1 base to trimming and J lost 0 bases, with 6 bases between them. CDR3 in amino acids: CASSLGQVNTEAFF. CDR3 sequence (DNA): TGTGCCAGCAGCTTAGGTCAGGTGAACACTGAAGCTTTCTTT.

CDR3 in amino acids: CASSLTLAETTGGYTF. The CDR3 bases are TGTGCCAGCAGCTTAACGTTGGCAGAAACAACGGGGGGCTACACCTTC. The chain has TRBV7-3 and TRBJ1-2; D call uncertain. Germline V gene lookup returns CDR1 SGHTA and CDR2 FQGTGA. The CDR3 is 16 amino acids. V was shortened by 0 bases and J by 8 bases, with 19 bases between the two germline ends.

This clone was recorded once. The chain uses TRBV18 and TRBJ2-5; maybe TRBD2 (5 bases). Trimming took 3 bases from V and 5 from J, leaving 10 bases between them. Germline assignment: CDR1 KGHSH and CDR2 LQKENI. There are 13 residues in the CDR3. This CDR3 is CASSPGSGETQYF. In DNA, the CDR3 is TGTGCCAGCTCACCGGGCAGCGGTGAGACCCAGTACTTC.

The rearrangement joins TRBV19 to TRBJ2-7, with a possible D match to TRBD2 (6 bases). This CDR3 is built from 16 residues. The germline V gene encodes CDR1 LNHDA and CDR2 SQIVND (reference sequence). V lost 4 bases to trimming and J lost 0 bases, with 16 bases between them. In nucleotides, the CDR3 is TGTGCCAGTAGTAGAGAAGGAGGGACTGCCTCCTACGAGCAGTACTTC. This encodes CASSREGGTASYEQYF.

This rearrangement joins TRBV27 to TRBJ2-3; D is perhaps TRBD1 (6 bases). This CDR3 has 15 residues. V lost 5 bases to trimming and J lost 1 base, with 13 bases between them. Germline V lookup: CDR1 MNHEY, CDR2 SMNVEV (reference sequence). CDR3 protein: CASSVNRAGTDTQYF. CDR3 DNA: TGTGCCAGCAGTGTTAACAGGGCTGGCACAGATACGCAGTATTTT.

This clone showed up just once. The rearrangement links TRBV19 to TRBJ2-1; D remains unclear. Looked up from germline, CDR1 is LNHDA and CDR2 is SQIVND (reference sequence). The CDR3 runs to 12 residues. V was clipped by 5 bases and J by 8 bases, with 10 bases between them. The CDR3 sequence is CASSWPRHEQFF. As DNA, the CDR3 is TGTGCCAGTAGTTGGCCGAGGCATGAGCAGTTCTTC.

The V and J genes are TRBV11-2 and TRBJ2-1, with TRBD1 matching 10 bases. The CDR3 loop spans 16 amino acids. Germline V gene sequence: CDR1 SGHAT, CDR2 FQNNGV. Germline trimming cut 3 bases from V and 9 bases from J; bases unmatched to any gene: 11. DNA of the CDR3: TGTGCCAGCAGCTTGGGGGACAGGGGAGAGAAAACTGAGCAGTTCTTC. Protein: CASSLGDRGEKTEQFF.

The V gene is TRBV30, the J gene TRBJ2-3; 9 bases agree with TRBD2. Trimming cost V 4 bases and J 5 bases; bases outside gene matches: 10. The germline CDR1 and CDR2 sequences are GTSNPN and SVGIG (reference sequence). There are 15 residues in the CDR3. The CDR3 protein is CAWKGSGGGEDTQYF. The DNA for the CDR3 is TGTGCCTGGAAGGGCAGTGGCGGGGGGGAAGATACGCAGTATTTT. Full variable domain (rest looked up from reference TRBV30 and TRBJ2-3): SQTIHQWPATLVQPVGSPLSLECTVEGTSNPNLYWYRQAAGRGLQLLFYSVGIGQISSEVPQNLSASRPQDRQFILSSKKLLLSDSGFYLCAWKGSGGGEDTQYFGPGTRLTVL.

V gene TRBV19 combines with J gene TRBJ2-3, with 7 nucleotides matching TRBD1. In germline, CDR1 is LNHDA, CDR2 SQIVND (reference sequence). The CDR3 runs to 15 residues. V trimming: 7 bases; J trimming: 0 bases; junction bases outside the gene matches: 7. The CDR3 bases are TGTGCCAGTACCCCTAGACAGGGTAGCACAGATACGCAGTATTTT. It encodes CASTPRQGSTDTQYF.

This chain uses TRBV9 with TRBJ2-3; 11 bases match TRBD2. The CDR3 is made up of 16 amino acids. Trimming took 2 bases from V and 4 from J; bases not matched to a gene: 6. Germline lookup yields CDR1 SGDLS and CDR2 YYNGEE. In nucleotides, the CDR3 is TGTGCCAGCAGCGTCCCTGGGACTAGCGGCTCAGATACGCAGTATTTT. Its translation: CASSVPGTSGSDTQYF.

V usage is TRBV4-2 and J usage is TRBJ2-7, with 8 bases matching TRBD1. The CDR3 totals 17 residues. Germline CDR1 is LGHNA and CDR2 is YNFKEQ. The V segment lost 1 base and the J segment 3 bases; nucleotides outside the gene matches: 11. The CDR3 region is CASSQAPTDRDLYEQYF. CDR3 coding DNA: TGTGCCAGCAGCCAAGCGCCGACGGACAGGGACCTCTACGAGCAGTACTTC.

The sample holds one count of this clone. This chain connects TRBV6-4 to TRBJ1-1, with D unresolved. The CDR3 consists of 14 residues. Trimming stripped 7 bases from V and 1 base from J, with 13 bases between. Germline V gene data show CDR1 as MRHNA and CDR2 as SNTAGT. DNA of the CDR3: TGTGCCAGCAAGCTCCACCCCTCGAACACTGAAGCTTTCTTT. This gives the protein CASKLHPSNTEAFF.

The J gene is TRBJ1-5, the V gene TRBV4-1; possible D gene TRBD1, 6 bases. The CDR3 loop spans 18 amino acids. Deletions cut 0 bases from V and 5 bases from J, with 20 bases between. CDR1 is MGHRA, CDR2 YSYEKL, per germline. The CDR3 region is CASSQEPKSGTKDQPQHF. CDR3 in DNA: TGCGCCAGCAGCCAAGAACCAAAATCCGGGACAAAGGATCAGCCCCAGCATTTT.

The rearrangement joins TRBV5-1 to TRBJ2-2; 9 positions agree with TRBD1. The CDR3 contains 14 residues. V was clipped by 3 bases and J by 6 bases; unmatched bases: 3. Germline assignment: CDR1 SGHRS and CDR2 YFSETQ. CDR3: CASSSGQGPGELFF. The CDR3 DNA follows: TGCGCCAGCAGCTCCGGACAGGGGCCCGGGGAGCTGTTTTTT.

The chain has TRBV4-3 and TRBJ1-1; unclear D gene. The CDR3 is 17 residues long. The germline V gene encodes CDR1 LGHNA and CDR2 YSLEER. V lost 0 bases to trimming and J lost 3 bases, with 17 bases between them. CDR3 coding DNA: TGCGCCAGCAGCCAAGAGTGGCAGGATAAGGTGGACACTGAAGCTTTCTTT. Its translation: CASSQEWQDKVDTEAFF.

The genes are TRBV7-2 and TRBJ2-7; 7 nucleotides match TRBD2. Germline V gene sequence: CDR1 SGHTA, CDR2 FQGNSA. V gave up 7 bases and J gave up 0 bases; unmatched junction bases: 9. This CDR3 is 15 amino acids long. This CDR3 reads CASTHTSVSSYEQYF. CDR3 in DNA: TGTGCCAGCACCCACACTAGCGTGAGCTCCTACGAGCAGTACTTC.

The J gene is TRBJ2-7, the V gene TRBV3-1 (or the pseudogene TRBV3-2), with 11 bases lining up with TRBD1. The CDR3 covers 17 residues. Germline values: CDR1 LGHDT, CDR2 YNNKEL (reference sequence). V shed 0 bases and J 4 bases; nucleotides not matched to a gene: 8. CDR3 protein: CASSQEPGQGAGYEQYF. Written as DNA, the CDR3 is TGTGCCAGCAGCCAAGAGCCTGGACAGGGGGCTGGGTACGAGCAGTACTTC.